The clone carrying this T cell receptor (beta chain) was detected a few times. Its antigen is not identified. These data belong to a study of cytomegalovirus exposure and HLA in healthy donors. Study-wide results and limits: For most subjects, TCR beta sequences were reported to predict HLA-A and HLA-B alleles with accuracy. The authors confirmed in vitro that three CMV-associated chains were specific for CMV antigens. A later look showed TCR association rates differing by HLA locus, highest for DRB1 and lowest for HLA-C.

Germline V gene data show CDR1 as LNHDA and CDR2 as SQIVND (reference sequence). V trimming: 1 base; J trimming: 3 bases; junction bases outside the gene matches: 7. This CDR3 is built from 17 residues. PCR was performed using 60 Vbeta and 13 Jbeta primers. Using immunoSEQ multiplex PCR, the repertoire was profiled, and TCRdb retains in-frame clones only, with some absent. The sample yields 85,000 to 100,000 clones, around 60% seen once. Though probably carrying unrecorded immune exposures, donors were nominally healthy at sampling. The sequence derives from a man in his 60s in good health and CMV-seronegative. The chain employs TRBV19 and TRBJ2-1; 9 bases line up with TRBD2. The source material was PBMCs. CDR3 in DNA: TGTGCCAGTAGTATAGGCCCGGTTAGCGGGAGCTACAATGAGCAGTTCTTC. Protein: CASSIGPVSGSYNEQFF. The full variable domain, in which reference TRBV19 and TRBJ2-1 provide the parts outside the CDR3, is DGGITQSPKYLFRKEGQNVTLSCEQNLNHDAMYWYRQDPGQGLRLIYYSQIVNDFQKGDIAEGYSVSREKKESFPLTVTSAQKNPTAFYLCASSIGPVSGSYNEQFFGPGTRLTVL.